These 15 T cell receptor beta chains originate from one sample sequenced in a study of blood T cell repertoires in COVID-19. Libraries were prepared by immunoSEQ multiplex PCR; TCRdb keeps only in-frame clonotypes and omits some of them. This table holds about 440,000 clones, less than 95% found once. The sample comprised PBMCs or T cells enriched from blood (not recorded which). All receptors derive from a man aged 18 to 30 who had recovered from COVID-19.

The chain has TRBV11-3 and TRBJ1-3; 8 bases are a match to TRBD1. Germline V lookup: CDR1 SGHNT, CDR2 YENEEA. This CDR3 region has 14 residues. V dropped 4 bases and J dropped 2; count of bases not matched to a gene: 1. The CDR3 sequence: CASSWTGTGNTIYF. The DNA for the CDR3 is TGTGCCAGCAGCTGGACAGGGACTGGAAACACCATATATTTT. The variable domain in full, completed from reference TRBV11-3 and TRBJ1-3, reads EAGVVQSPRYKIIEKKQPVAFWCNPISGHNTLYWYLQNLGQGPELLIRYENEEAVDDSQLPKDRFSAERLKGVDSTLKIQPAELGDSAVYLCASSWTGTGNTIYFGEGSWLTVV.

The chain employs TRBV18 and TRBJ2-7, with D possibly being TRBD1 (5 bases). The germline V gene has CDR1 KGHSH and CDR2 LQKENI. There are 15 residues in the CDR3. Trimming cost V 3 bases and J 1 base, with 13 bases left between them. CDR3 in DNA: TGTGCCAGCTCACCGGCGCAGGGTGGGTCCTACGAGCAGTACTTC. Translated, it gives CASSPAQGGSYEQYF. The full variable domain, its missing parts supplied by reference TRBV18 and TRBJ2-7, is NAGVMQNPRHLVRRRGQEARLRCSPMKGHSHVYWYRQLPEEGLKFMVYLQKENIIDESGMPKERFSAEFPKEGPSILRIQQVVRGDSAAYFCASSPAQGGSYEQYFGPGTRLTVT.

V and J are TRBV27 and TRBJ2-1, with TRBD1 as a possible D gene (5 bases). The CDR3 consists of 15 residues. From germline, CDR1 is MNHEY and CDR2 SMNVEV (reference sequence). Deletions cut 1 base from V and 8 bases from J, with 15 bases between. The chain's CDR3 is CASSLFGRQSDEQFF. The CDR3 DNA reads TGTGCCAGCAGTTTATTCGGCCGACAGAGCGATGAGCAGTTCTTC.

The genes are TRBV9 and TRBJ2-5, with TRBD2 matching over 12 bases. The CDR3 is 14 residues long. Germline V CDR1 and CDR2: SGDLS, YYNGEE. Trimming cost V 3 bases and J 5 bases; bases outside gene matches: 2. The CDR3 sequence: CASSALAGGETQYF. CDR3 bases: TGTGCCAGCAGCGCCCTAGCGGGAGGGGAGACCCAGTACTTC. Combining the CDR3 with reference TRBV9 and TRBJ2-5 gives the whole variable domain DSGVTQTPKHLITATGQRVTLRCSPRSGDLSVYWYQQSLDQGLQFLIQYYNGEERAKGNILERFSAQQFPDLHSELNLSSLELGDSALYFCASSALAGGETQYFGPGTRLLVL.

The rearrangement joins TRBV10-3 to TRBJ1-3, with 9 bases that match TRBD1. CDR1 and CDR2 from the germline V gene are ENHRY and SYGVKD. V was clipped by 2 bases and J by 0 bases; unmatched bases: 2. The length of the CDR3 is 16 residues. The CDR3 DNA reads as TGTGCCATCAGTGAGACGGGACAGGGCTCTGGAAACACCATATATTTT. This encodes CAISETGQGSGNTIYF.

The chain couples TRBV5-6 to TRBJ2-5; the match to TRBD1 covers 7 bases. Germline V gives CDR1 SGHDT, CDR2 YYEEEE. With V trimmed by 3 bases and J by 0 bases, 5 bases remained unmatched. The CDR3 runs 15 residues. The CDR3 sequence: CASSSMTGNQETQYF. CDR3 sequence (DNA): TGTGCCAGCAGCTCTATGACAGGGAACCAAGAGACCCAGTACTTC.

The J gene is TRBJ1-1, the V gene TRBV9, with 7 bases fitting TRBD1. V trimming: 0 bases; J trimming: 2 bases; junction bases outside the gene matches: 4. The length of the CDR3 is 15 residues. Looked up from germline, CDR1 is SGDLS and CDR2 is YYNGEE. The CDR3 nucleotides read TGTGCCAGCAGCGTAGGCGGACAGGCAAACACTGAAGCTTTCTTT. This encodes CASSVGGQANTEAFF.

The J gene is TRBJ2-1, the V gene TRBV28; D is undetermined. The CDR3 runs 13 residues. V was pared by 5 bases and J by 8 bases, with 13 bases between. Germline CDR1 MDHEN, CDR2 SYDVKM. CDR3 coding DNA: TGTGCCAGCAGTGCTAAGGATCGGGATGAGCAGTTCTTC. It specifies CASSAKDRDEQFF. Variable domain in full (rest from reference TRBV28 and TRBJ2-1): DVKVTQSSRYLVKRTGEKVFLECVQDMDHENMFWYRQDPGLGLRLIYFSYDVKMKEKGDIPEGYSVSREKKERFSLILESASTNQTSMYLCASSAKDRDEQFFGPGTRLTVL.

This rearrangement joins TRBV3-1 (or the pseudogene TRBV3-2) to TRBJ2-4; no clear D gene. V lost 0 bases to trimming and J lost 8 bases, with 8 bases between them. This CDR3 has 13 amino acids. Germline values: CDR1 LGHDT, CDR2 YNNKEL (reference sequence). DNA for the CDR3: TGTGCCAGCAGCCAAGATACGGCGGACATTCAGTACTTC. It specifies CASSQDTADIQYF.

The gene calls are TRBV10-3 and TRBJ1-2; 10 bases line up with TRBD1. V lost 6 bases and J lost 3; bases outside the gene matches: 10. Per the germline V gene, CDR1 is ENHRY and CDR2 is SYGVKD. The CDR3 consists of 16 residues. CDR3 sequence: CAIRPDRGPIDYGYTF. CDR3 DNA sequence: TGTGCCATCAGGCCCGACAGGGGGCCGATTGACTATGGCTACACCTTC.

The chain recombines TRBV28 with TRBJ2-7, with D perhaps matching TRBD1 (5 bases). The CDR3 sequence is 14 residues long. Trimming shortened V by 3 bases and J by 2 bases, and 11 bases separated the two germline ends. Germline V gene data show CDR1 as MDHEN and CDR2 as SYDVKM. CDR3 loop: CASSFHQGAYEQYF. DNA for the CDR3: TGTGCCAGCAGTTTTCATCAGGGCGCCTACGAGCAGTACTTC.

The chain recombines TRBV19 with TRBJ2-2, with a possible D match to TRBD1 (5 bases). The V gene's germline CDR1 is LNHDA and CDR2 SQIVND (reference sequence). The ends were cut back, 5 bases at V and 1 base at J, with 8 bases in the middle. The CDR3 covers 14 residues. This chain's CDR3 is CASSRTGNTGELFF. For the CDR3, the DNA is TGTGCCAGTAGTCGAACAGGGAACACCGGGGAGCTGTTTTTT.

The chain has TRBV14 and TRBJ1-3, with a possible D match to TRBD1 (5 bases). The CDR3 consists of 16 residues. Trimming shortened V by 0 bases and J by 3 bases, and 12 bases separated the two germline ends. Germline-derived CDR1 and CDR2 are SGHDN and FVKESK. This CDR3 reads CASSQDLRASGNTIYF. In DNA form, the CDR3 reads TGTGCCAGCAGCCAAGATCTCAGGGCAAGTGGAAACACCATATATTTT.

V is TRBV4-1 and J is TRBJ1-2, with D tentatively TRBD1 (5 bases). Per the germline V gene, CDR1 is MGHRA and CDR2 is YSYEKL. V was cut by 0 bases and J by 0 bases, with 11 bases left in between. The CDR3 runs to 16 residues. The CDR3 here is CASSQESGIANYGYTF. The CDR3 coding sequence is TGCGCCAGCAGCCAAGAATCAGGGATAGCTAACTATGGCTACACCTTC.

The chain links TRBV7-8 to TRBJ2-5; 9 bases fit TRBD2. The CDR3 totals 18 residues. The V segment lost 1 base and the J segment 2 bases; nucleotides outside the gene matches: 11. The germline V gene encodes CDR1 SGHVS and CDR2 FQNEAQ. The CDR3 region is CASSLELRPSGAQETQYF. In nucleotides, the CDR3 is TGTGCCAGCAGCTTAGAGTTGAGACCTAGCGGGGCTCAAGAGACCCAGTACTTC.